The clone carrying this T cell receptor (beta chain) was seen ten or more times. These data come from a study of T cells after yellow fever vaccination. V shed 2 bases and J shed 2 bases, with 6 bases lying between them. The CDR3 totals 13 residues. CDR1 is SGHTA and CDR2 is FQGNSA in the germline V gene. TCRdb itself ran the 5' RACE reads through MiXCR, one entry per CDR3 protein. The data hold some 200,000 distinct CDR3 sequences, with less than 3.5% observed a single time. Sequenced material: CD4+ T cells sorted from PBMCs, taken 10 days after the yellow fever booster vaccination. The V call is TRBV7-2, the J call TRBJ2-5, with D unresolved. This clonotype originated in a man between 18 and 35 years old who received the YFV17D yellow fever vaccine. The CDR3 reads CASSLSWQETQYF. CDR3 nucleotide sequence: TGTGCCAGCAGCTTAAGTTGGCAAGAGACCCAGTACTTC.